These 9 T cell receptor beta chains share one sample of origin, sequenced in a study of blood T cell repertoires in COVID-19. Sequencing was performed with immunoSEQ multiplex PCR; in TCRdb, only in-frame clones are kept and a portion is missing. The top ten clones hold 0.95% to 1.5% of a sample with approximately 250,000 clones, approximately 88% of them seen once. Sequencing input: PBMCs or T cells enriched from blood (not recorded which). The receptors were gathered from a woman in her thirties or forties with acute COVID-19.

The CDR3 sequence: CASSDLGGRDEAFF. The CDR3 DNA sequence: TGTGCCAGCAGCGATCTTGGAGGGAGGGATGAAGCTTTCTTT. The rearrangement uses TRBV9 and TRBJ1-1; D remains ambiguous. The CDR3 is made up of 14 amino acids. The V gene's germline CDR1 is SGDLS and CDR2 YYNGEE. V was cut by 3 bases and J by 7 bases, with 16 bases left in between. Full variable domain (rest looked up from reference TRBV9 and TRBJ1-1): DSGVTQTPKHLITATGQRVTLRCSPRSGDLSVYWYQQSLDQGLQFLIQYYNGEERAKGNILERFSAQQFPDLHSELNLSSLELGDSALYFCASSDLGGRDEAFFGQGTRLTVV.

V and J are TRBV11-2 and TRBJ2-3, with 8 positions matching TRBD1. V shed 8 bases, J shed 4 bases, and the junction held 8 bases outside the gene matches. CDR1 SGHAT and CDR2 FQNNGV come from the germline V gene. CDR3 length: 14 residues. CDR3 in amino acids: CASSPGQVSDTQYF. The CDR3 DNA is TGTGCCAGCTCTCCGGGACAGGTATCAGATACGCAGTATTTT.

The V call is TRBV14, the J call TRBJ2-7, with 8 bases identical to TRBD2. V lost 4 bases to trimming and J lost 2 bases; unmatched junction nucleotides: 10. Germline V gives CDR1 SGHDN, CDR2 FVKESK. The CDR3 has 16 residues. CDR3 DNA: TGTGCCAGCAGCCGGGTAGCAAGCGGGAGTGCCTACGAGCAGTACTTC. It codes for CASSRVASGSAYEQYF.

The gene calls are TRBV5-5 and TRBJ2-6; D remains unclear. This CDR3 has 16 residues. Germline V gene lookup returns CDR1 SGHKS and CDR2 YYEKEE (reference sequence). Trimming took 4 bases from V and 0 from J, leaving 11 bases between them. The CDR3 region has the DNA TGTGCCAGCAGCCTTCCGGGTGACTCTGGGGCCAACGTCCTGACTTTC. Amino acids: CASSLPGDSGANVLTF.

In this sample, this clone turned up a few times. The genes are TRBV6-2 or TRBV6-3 and TRBJ2-5; TRBD2 matches at 10 bases. Germline V lookup: CDR1 MNHEY, CDR2 SVGEGT. CDR3 length: 16 residues. The V gene end was trimmed by 2 bases and the J gene end by 5 bases; junction bases not matched to a gene: 8. This CDR3 reads CASSYLSGRAGETQYF. The DNA of the CDR3 is TGTGCCAGCAGTTACCTGAGCGGGAGGGCCGGCGAGACCCAGTACTTC.

A remark on this clone: An end of the junction does not agree with germline; a read error may underlie this. The chain uses TRBV25-1 and TRBJ1-4, with TRBD1 as a possible D gene (6 bases). This CDR3 region has 12 residues. CDR1 is MGHDK and CDR2 is SYGVNS in the germline V gene. The CDR3 region is CASSAPAGQACF. CDR3 in DNA: TGTGCCAGCAGTGCGCCAGCGGGACAAGCGTGTTTT.

V is TRBV7-9 and J is TRBJ2-3; 7 positions match TRBD1. Germline trimming cut 1 base from V and 3 bases from J; bases unmatched to any gene: 10. Germline CDR1 is SEHNR and CDR2 is FQNEAQ (reference sequence). The CDR3 is 17 residues long. The CDR3 here is CASSLGRDSKRTDTQYF. CDR3 in DNA: TGTGCCAGCAGCTTAGGCCGGGACAGCAAGAGGACAGATACGCAGTATTTT.

The rearrangement joins TRBV30 to TRBJ2-1; 7 positions agree with TRBD1. Germline lookup yields CDR1 GTSNPN and CDR2 SVGIG (reference sequence). The length of the CDR3 is 13 residues. V was pared by 1 base and J by 5 bases, with 2 bases of the junction left unmatched. The CDR3 loop is CAWSAGTDNEQFF. CDR3 DNA sequence: TGTGCCTGGAGTGCCGGGACAGACAATGAGCAGTTCTTC.

The V call is TRBV10-2, the J call TRBJ2-1, with 13 bases aligning to TRBD2. The CDR3 loop spans 16 amino acids. Germline V CDR1 and CDR2: WSHSY, SAAADI. J was trimmed by 5 bases and V by 9 bases; bases with no gene match: 10. DNA of the CDR3: TGCGCCAGTACGTACCTGGGACTAGCGGGGAACAATGAGCAGTTCTTC. Encoded protein: CASTYLGLAGNNEQFF.